This T cell receptor (beta chain) is drawn from a study of T cells in Graves' hyperthyroidism and ophthalmopathy. As for this clonotype: Since a much larger clone is just one base distant, this may be a read error.

Amplification yielded TCR beta CDR3 regions, with RNA transcripts as the source. With the HTBI primer set, the TCR CDR3 went through a first round of RT-PCR. TCRdb re-called the multiplex PCR reads through MiXCR, storing one row per CDR3 protein. The table lists under 350,000 distinct CDR3 sequences, about a sixth of them singletons, with over 50% in the top ten. The CDR3 covers 15 residues. V lost 2 bases to trimming and J lost 5 bases, with 15 bases between them. Germline V gives CDR1 SGHDN, CDR2 FVKESK. Sequencing was done on a sample of blood. The receptor was derived from an older woman with Graves' ophthalmopathy. The J gene is TRBJ2-5, the V gene TRBV14; D gene ambiguous. CDR3 loop: CASSQFHAGQETQYF. CDR3 coding DNA: TGTGCCAGCAGCCAATTCCACGCCGGTCAGGAGACCCAGTACTTC.